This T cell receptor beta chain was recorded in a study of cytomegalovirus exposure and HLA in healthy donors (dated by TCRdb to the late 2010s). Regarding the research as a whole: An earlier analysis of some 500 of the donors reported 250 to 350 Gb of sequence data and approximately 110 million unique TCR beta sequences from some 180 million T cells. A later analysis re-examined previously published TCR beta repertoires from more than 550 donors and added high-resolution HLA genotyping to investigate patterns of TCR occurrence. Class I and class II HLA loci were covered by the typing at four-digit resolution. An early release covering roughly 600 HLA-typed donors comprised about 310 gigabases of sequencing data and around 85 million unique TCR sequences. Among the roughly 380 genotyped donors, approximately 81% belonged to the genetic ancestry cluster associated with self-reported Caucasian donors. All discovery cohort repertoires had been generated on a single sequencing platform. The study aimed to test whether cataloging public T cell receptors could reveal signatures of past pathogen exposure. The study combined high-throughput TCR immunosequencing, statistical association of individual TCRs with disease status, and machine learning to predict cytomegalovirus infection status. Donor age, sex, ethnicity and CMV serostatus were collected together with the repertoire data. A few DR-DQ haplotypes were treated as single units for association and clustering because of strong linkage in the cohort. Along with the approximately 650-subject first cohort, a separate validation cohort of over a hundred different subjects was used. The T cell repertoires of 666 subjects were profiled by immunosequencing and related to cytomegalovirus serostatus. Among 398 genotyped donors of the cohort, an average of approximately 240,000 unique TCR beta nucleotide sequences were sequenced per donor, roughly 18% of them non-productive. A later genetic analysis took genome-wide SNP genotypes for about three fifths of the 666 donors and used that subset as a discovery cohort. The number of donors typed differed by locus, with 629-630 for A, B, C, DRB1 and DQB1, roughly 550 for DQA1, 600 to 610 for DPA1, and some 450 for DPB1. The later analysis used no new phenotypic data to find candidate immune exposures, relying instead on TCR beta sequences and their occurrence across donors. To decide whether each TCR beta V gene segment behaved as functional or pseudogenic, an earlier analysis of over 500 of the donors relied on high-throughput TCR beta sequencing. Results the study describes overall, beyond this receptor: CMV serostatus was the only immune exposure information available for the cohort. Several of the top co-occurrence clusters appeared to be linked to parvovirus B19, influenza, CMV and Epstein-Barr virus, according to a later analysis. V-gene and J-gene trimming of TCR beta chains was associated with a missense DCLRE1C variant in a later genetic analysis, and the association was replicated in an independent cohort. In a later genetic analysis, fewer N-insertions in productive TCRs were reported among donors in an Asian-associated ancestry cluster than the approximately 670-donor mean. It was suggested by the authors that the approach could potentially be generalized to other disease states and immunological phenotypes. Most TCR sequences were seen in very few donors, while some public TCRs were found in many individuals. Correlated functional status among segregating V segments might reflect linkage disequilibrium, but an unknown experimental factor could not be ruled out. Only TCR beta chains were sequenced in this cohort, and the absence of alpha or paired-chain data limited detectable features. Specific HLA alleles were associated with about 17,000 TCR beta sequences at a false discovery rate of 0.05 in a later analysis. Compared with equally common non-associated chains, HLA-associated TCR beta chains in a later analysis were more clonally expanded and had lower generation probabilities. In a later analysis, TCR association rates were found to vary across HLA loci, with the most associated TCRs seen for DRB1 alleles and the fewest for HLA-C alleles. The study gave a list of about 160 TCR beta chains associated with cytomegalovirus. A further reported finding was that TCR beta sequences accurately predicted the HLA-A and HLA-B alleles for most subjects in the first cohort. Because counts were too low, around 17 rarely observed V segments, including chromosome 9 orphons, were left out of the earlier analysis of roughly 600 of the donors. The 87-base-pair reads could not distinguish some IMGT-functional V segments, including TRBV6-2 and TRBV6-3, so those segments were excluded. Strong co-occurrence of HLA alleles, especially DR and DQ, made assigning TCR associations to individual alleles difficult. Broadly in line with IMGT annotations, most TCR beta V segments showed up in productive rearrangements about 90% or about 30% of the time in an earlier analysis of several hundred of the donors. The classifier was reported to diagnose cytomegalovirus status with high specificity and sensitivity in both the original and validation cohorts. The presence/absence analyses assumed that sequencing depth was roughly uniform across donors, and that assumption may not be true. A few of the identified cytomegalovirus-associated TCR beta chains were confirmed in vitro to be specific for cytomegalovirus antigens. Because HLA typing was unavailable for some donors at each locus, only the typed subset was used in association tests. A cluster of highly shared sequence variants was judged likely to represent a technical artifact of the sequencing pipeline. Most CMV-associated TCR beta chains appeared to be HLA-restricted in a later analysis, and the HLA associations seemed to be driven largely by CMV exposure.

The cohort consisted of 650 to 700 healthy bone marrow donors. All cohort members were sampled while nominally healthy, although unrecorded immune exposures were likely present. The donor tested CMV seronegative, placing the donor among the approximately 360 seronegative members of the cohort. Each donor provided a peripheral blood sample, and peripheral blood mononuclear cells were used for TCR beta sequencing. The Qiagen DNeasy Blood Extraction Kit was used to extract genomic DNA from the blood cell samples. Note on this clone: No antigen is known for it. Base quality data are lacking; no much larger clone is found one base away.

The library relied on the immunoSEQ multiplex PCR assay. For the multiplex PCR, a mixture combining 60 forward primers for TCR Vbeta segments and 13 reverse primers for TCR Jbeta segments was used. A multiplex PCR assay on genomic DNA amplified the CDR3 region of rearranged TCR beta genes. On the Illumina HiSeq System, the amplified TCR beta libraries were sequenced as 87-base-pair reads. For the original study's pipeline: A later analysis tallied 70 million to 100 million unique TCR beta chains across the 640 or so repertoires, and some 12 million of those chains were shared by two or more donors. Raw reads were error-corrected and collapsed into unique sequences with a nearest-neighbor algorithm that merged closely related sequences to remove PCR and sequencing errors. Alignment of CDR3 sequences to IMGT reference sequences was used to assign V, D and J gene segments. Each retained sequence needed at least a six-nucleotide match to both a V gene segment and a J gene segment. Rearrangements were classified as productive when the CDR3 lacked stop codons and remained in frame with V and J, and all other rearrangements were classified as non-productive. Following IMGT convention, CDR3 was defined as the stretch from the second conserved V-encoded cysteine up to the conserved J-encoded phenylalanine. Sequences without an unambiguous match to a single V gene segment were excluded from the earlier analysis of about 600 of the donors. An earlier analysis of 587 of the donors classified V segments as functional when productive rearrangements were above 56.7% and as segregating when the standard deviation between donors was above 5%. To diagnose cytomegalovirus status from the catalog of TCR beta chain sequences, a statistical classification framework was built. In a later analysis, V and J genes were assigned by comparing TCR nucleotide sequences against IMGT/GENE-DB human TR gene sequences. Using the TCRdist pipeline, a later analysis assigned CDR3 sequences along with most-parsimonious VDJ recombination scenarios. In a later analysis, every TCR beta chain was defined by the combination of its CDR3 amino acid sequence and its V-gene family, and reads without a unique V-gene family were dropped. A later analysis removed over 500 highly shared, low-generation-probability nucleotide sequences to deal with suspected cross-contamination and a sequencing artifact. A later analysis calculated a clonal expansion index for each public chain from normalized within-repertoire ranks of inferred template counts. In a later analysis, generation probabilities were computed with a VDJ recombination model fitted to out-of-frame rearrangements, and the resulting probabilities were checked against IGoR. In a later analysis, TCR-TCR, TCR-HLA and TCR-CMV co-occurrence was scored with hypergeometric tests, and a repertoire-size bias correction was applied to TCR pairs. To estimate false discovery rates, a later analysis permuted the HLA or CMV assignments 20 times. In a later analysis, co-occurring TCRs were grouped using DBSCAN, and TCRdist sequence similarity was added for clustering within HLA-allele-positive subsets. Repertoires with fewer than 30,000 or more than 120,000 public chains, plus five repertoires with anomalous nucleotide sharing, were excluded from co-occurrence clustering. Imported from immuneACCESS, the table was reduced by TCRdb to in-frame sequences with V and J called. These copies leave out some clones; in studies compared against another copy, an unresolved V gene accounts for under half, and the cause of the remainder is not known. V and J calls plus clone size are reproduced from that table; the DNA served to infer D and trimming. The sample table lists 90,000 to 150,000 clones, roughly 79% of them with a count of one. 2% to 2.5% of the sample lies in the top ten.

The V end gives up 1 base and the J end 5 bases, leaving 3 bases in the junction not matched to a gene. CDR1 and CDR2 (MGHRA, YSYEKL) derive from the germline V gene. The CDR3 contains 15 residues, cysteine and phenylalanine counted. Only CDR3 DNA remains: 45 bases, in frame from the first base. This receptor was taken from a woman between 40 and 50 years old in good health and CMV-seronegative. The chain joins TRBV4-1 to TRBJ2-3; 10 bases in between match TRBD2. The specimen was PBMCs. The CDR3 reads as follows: CASSQGLAGLDTQYF. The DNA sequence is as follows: TGCGCCAGCAGCCAAGGACTAGCGGGCCTAGATACGCAGTATTTT.